This T cell receptor beta chain appears in the sequencing data of a study of blood T cells in healthy people across ages (dated by TCRdb to about 2015). For context, the study as a whole: Template switching captured roughly one uniquely barcoded TCR beta cDNA molecule per two T cells in model experiments. Four age groups were formed from the donors: young (average roughly 15 years), middle-aged (around 40), aged (under 70) and long-lived (approximately 78). To track age-related changes in TCR beta repertoire diversity, the study relied on deep sequencing normalized with unique cDNA molecular identifiers. To avoid experimental bias, donors of different ages were spread randomly across the sequencing lanes. For two donors (one aged 18 to 30 and one aged 80 or older), the study analyzed two additional independent replicas of 1 million unique cDNA reads from the same blood draw.

This clonotype was counted at least ten times. The antigen it binds to is not known. There are no base qualities to consult, and no much larger clone falls within one base. The library was built by means of 5' RACE. Sequencer: Illumina HiSeq 2500. A second PCR of roughly 6 to 12 cycles was run with a J-beta primer mix and a sample-barcoded 5' primer. A template-switch 5' adaptor carrying 12 random nucleotides introduced a unique molecular identifier onto each TCR beta cDNA molecule. Each sample yielded at least 2.5 million CDR3-containing paired-end reads. All of the RNA was converted into first-strand cDNA using the Mint cDNA synthesis kit, with a TRBC-specific oligonucleotide serving as the primer. Following uracil-DNA glycosylase treatment, all cDNA underwent a first 18-cycle PCR with the universal primers M1SS and BC2_uni_R. The study's processing was this. Each sample was normalized by randomly selecting 1 million high-quality reads, each carrying a distinct molecular identifier. Instead of being binned into consensus sequences, reads that shared molecular identifiers were thrown out. MiTCR, with a Q25 quality threshold and the strictest error-elimination algorithm, was used for CDR3 identification, clonotype clustering and error correction. Lower-bound total TCR beta diversity was estimated with a nonparametric unseen species model using Euler transformation. TCRdb reprocessing: public reads trimmed at Q25 with fastp, clones called with MiXCR, in-frame beta chains kept. Records with the same CDR3 protein are collapsed into one entry carrying the most frequent genes and DNA. It is TCRdb's table, rather than the study itself, that gives the V and J calls and clone size. The sample table records approximately 600,000 distinct CDR3 sequences; 58% of these occur just once. Over 30% of the sample is taken by the ten largest.

The CDR3 measures 15 amino acids from cysteine to phenylalanine. Only the CDR3 portion is preserved as DNA: 45 bases, with reading frame beginning at the first base. V sheds 2 bases and J sheds 0 bases, leaving 14 bases between their ends. The germline V gene yields SQVTM for CDR1 and ANQGSEA for CDR2. Findings and caveats that apply to the study as a whole: Because profiling used bulk unsorted PBMCs, naive and antigen-experienced compartments could not be compared conclusively. Estimates of total diversity based on one million sequenced T cells were considered lower bounds and underestimates. Donor CMV infection status was unknown, potentially confounding age-related changes in expanded clonotypes. As age increased, observed TCR beta diversity per million T cells dropped in a roughly linear way, and a significant reduction was already evident by age 40. A strong correlation was found between observed TCR beta diversity and the percentage of naive T cells measured by flow cytometry. Compared with the aged group, the long-lived group had more naive CD4+ T cells, fewer expanded clones and increased TCR diversity, suggesting age selection.

The donors were 40 or so Caucasian individuals from Russia, aged 6 to 90 years, who were systemically healthy. Roughly 9 milliliters of peripheral blood were drawn from each donor into EDTA-treated Vacutainer tubes. PBMCs were isolated by Ficoll-Paque density-gradient centrifugation, with at least 6 million obtained per sample. Total RNA, at least 6 micrograms per sample, was extracted from PBMCs with Trizol reagent. Naive CD45RAhigh/CD27high T cell percentages were measured by flow cytometry on a PBMC aliquot from every donor. This clonotype was obtained from a man in his 60s in good health. This sequence uses TRBV29-1 and TRBJ2-7; the D gene assignment is perhaps TRBD1 or TRBD2, with each matching 5 bases. The specimen sequenced was blood. The sequence in DNA is TGCAGCGTTGAACTGGGGGAAACGAGCTCCTACGAGCAGTACTTC. Its coded protein is CSVELGETSSYEQYF.